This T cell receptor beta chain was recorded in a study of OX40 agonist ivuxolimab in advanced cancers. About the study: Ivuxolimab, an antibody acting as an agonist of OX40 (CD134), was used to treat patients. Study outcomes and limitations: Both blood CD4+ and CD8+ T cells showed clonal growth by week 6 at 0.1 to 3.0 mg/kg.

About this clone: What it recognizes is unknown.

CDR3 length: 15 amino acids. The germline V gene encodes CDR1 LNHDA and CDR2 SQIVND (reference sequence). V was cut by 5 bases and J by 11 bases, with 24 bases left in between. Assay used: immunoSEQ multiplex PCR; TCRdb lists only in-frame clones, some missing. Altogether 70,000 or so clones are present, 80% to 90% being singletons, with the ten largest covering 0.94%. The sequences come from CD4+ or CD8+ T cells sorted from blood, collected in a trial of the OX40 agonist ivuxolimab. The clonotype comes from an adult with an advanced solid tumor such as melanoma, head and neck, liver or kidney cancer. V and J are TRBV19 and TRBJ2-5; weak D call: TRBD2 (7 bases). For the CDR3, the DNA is TGTGCCAGTAGTCTCCAGGGGAGCGGGGCCTCTTTGCAGTACTTC. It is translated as CASSLQGSGASLQYF.